The table lists the clone carrying this T cell receptor beta chain with many counts. Antigen: not known. CDR3 size: 14 residues. V shed 1 base, J shed 4 bases, and the junction held 2 bases outside the gene matches. Per germline, CDR1 SGDLS and CDR2 YYNGEE. Investigators profiled TCR beta VDJ and CDR3 from genomic DNA template. From the reads, TCRdb called clonotypes with MiXCR, one entry per CDR3 protein. Of about 210,000 distinct CDR3 sequences listed, roughly 55% are singletons. These data are taken from a study of CD8+CD57+ T cells in acquired aplastic anemia. Study-level background: Healthy donors had, on average, approximately 9.9 million reads for their CD4+ cells. Study-wide points: Statistical testing detected no significant gap in CD8+ Simpson's diversity between patients and controls.

The origin of this receptor is a human donor in good health. Sequencing was performed on sorted CD4+, CD8+, or CD8+CD57+ T cells (not recorded which) from PBMCs. V is TRBV9 and J is TRBJ2-3; TRBD2 agrees at 8 bases. CDR3 nucleotides: TGTGCCAGCAGCGTATACGGGGGGGCAGATACGCAGTATTTT. It codes for CASSVYGGADTQYF.